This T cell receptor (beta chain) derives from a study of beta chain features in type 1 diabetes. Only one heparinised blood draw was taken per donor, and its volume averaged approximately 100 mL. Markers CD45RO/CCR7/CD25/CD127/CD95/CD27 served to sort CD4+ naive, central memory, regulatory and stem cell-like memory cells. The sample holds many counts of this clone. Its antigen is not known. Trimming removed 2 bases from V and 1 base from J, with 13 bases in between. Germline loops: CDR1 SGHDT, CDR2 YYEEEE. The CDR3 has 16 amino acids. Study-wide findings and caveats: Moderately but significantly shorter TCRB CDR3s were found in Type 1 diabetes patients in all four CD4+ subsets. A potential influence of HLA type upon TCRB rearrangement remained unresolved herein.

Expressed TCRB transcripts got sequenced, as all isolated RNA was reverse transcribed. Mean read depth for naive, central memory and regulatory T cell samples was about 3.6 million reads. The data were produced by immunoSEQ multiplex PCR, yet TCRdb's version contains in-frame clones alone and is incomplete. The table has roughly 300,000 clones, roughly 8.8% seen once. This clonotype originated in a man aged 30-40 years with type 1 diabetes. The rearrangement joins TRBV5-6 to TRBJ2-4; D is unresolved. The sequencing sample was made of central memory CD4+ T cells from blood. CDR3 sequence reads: CASSLAVLGAKNIQYF. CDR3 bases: TGTGCCAGCAGCTTAGCAGTCCTTGGGGCCAAAAACATTCAGTACTTC.